The TCR beta chain described here comes from a study of blood T cell repertoires in COVID-19. Germline lookup yields CDR1 MNHEY and CDR2 SVGAGI. V lost 4 bases and J lost 4; bases outside the gene matches: 4. The CDR3 runs 14 residues. Only in-frame clones appear in the TCRdb table, and some are missing; sequencing was by immunoSEQ multiplex PCR. The sample has fewer than 500,000 clones; around 87% are singletons. Sequenced material: PBMCs or T cells enriched from blood (not recorded which). This chain uses TRBV6-5 with TRBJ1-2; 9 bases agree with TRBD1. This receptor was obtained from a man aged 25 to 40 who had recovered from COVID-19. For the CDR3, the DNA is TGTGCCAGCAGTTTTGACAGGGGGGGCTATGGCTACACCTTC. It specifies CASSFDRGGYGYTF.